The clone carrying this T cell receptor (beta chain) was seen a single time. Someone with COVID-19 had been met by exposed participants within 2 weeks before study entry. The length of the CDR3 is 13 residues. V gave up 8 bases and J gave up 5 bases; unmatched junction bases: 7. CDR1 and CDR2 from the germline V gene are MNHEY and SVGAGI. These data originate in a study of blood T cell repertoires in COVID-19. Sequencing used immunoSEQ multiplex PCR; TCRdb keeps in-frame clones, though not all of them. The data contain around 400,000 clones, about 88% of them singletons. The chain combines TRBV6-5 with TRBJ2-7, with 9 bases aligning to TRBD1. Sequences were obtained from PBMCs or T cells enriched from blood (not recorded which). The receptor was isolated from a woman between 18 and 29 years old who had been exposed to COVID-19. CDR3 bases: TGTGCCAGCTCCGGGACAGGGTGGCACGAGCAGTACTTC. Encoded protein: CASSGTGWHEQYF.